This passage covers 16 T cell receptor beta chains from one sample sequenced in a study of blood T cell repertoires in COVID-19. Here immunoSEQ multiplex PCR was the method, and the copy in TCRdb shows in-frame clones only, minus some. The repertoire holds about 150,000 clones, with around 82% as singletons. Sequenced: PBMCs or T cells enriched from blood (not recorded which). These receptors came from a woman between 45 and 65 years old who had recovered from COVID-19.

The chain links TRBV19 to TRBJ2-5, with D perhaps matching TRBD1 (7 bases). CDR1 and CDR2 from the germline V gene are LNHDA and SQIVND (reference sequence). This CDR3 contains 14 residues. V gave up 6 bases and J gave up 2 bases, with 13 bases separating them. The CDR3 sequence is CASRTQGGQETQYF. The CDR3 nucleotides read TGTGCCAGTAGGACCCAGGGGGGACAAGAGACCCAGTACTTC.

This chain links TRBV18 with TRBJ1-4; 7 bases are shared with TRBD1. The germline gives CDR1 KGHSH, CDR2 LQKENI. The V segment lost 1 base and the J segment 0 bases; nucleotides outside the gene matches: 8. The CDR3 is 18 amino acids. The DNA for the CDR3 is TGTGCCAGCTCACCACGGGACAGCAGCTCTGCAACTAATGAAAAACTGTTTTTT. Translating gives CASSPRDSSSATNEKLFF. Using reference TRBV18 and TRBJ1-4 for the parts outside the CDR3, the full variable domain is NAGVMQNPRHLVRRRGQEARLRCSPMKGHSHVYWYRQLPEEGLKFMVYLQKENIIDESGMPKERFSAEFPKEGPSILRIQQVVRGDSAAYFCASSPRDSSSATNEKLFFGSGTQLSVL.

DNA for the CDR3: TGTGCCAGCAGCAGCACAGGGCGATCCTTCATCGAGCAGTACTTC. Translated, it gives CASSSTGRSFIEQYF. This sequence joins TRBV7-9 and TRBJ2-7; weak D call: TRBD1 (6 bases). Germline V gives CDR1 SEHNR, CDR2 FQNEAQ (reference sequence). This CDR3 has 15 residues. V dropped 5 bases and J dropped 6 bases, with 20 bases sitting between them.

V is TRBV27 and J is TRBJ1-6; D might be TRBD1 (6 bases). The CDR3 totals 16 residues. Germline V gene sequence: CDR1 MNHEY, CDR2 SMNVEV (reference sequence). Trimming left V 2 bases short and J 7 bases short, with 15 bases between. In nucleotides, the CDR3 is TGTGCCAGCAGTTTAATGTTCGGGCAGGGGAATTCACCCCTCCACTTT. Its protein is CASSLMFGQGNSPLHF.

This chain links TRBV5-1 with TRBJ2-3; D perhaps matches TRBD1 (6 bases). V shed 0 bases and J shed 3 bases, with 8 bases lying between them. The CDR3 sequence is 14 residues long. CDR1 is SGHRS, CDR2 YFSETQ, per germline. This CDR3 reads CASSLDRETDTQYF. CDR3 sequence (DNA): TGCGCCAGCAGCTTGGACAGGGAAACAGATACGCAGTATTTT.

The gene calls are TRBV30 and TRBJ2-7, with D possibly being TRBD2 (5 bases). The ends were cut back, 3 bases at V and 4 bases at J, with 19 bases in the middle. Germline CDR1 reads GTSNPN; CDR2 reads SVGIG (reference sequence). This CDR3 spans 15 amino acids. CDR3 bases: TGTGCCTGGAGCACTACTAGTGGTAGAGGGTACGAGCAGTACTTC. Translating it yields CAWSTTSGRGYEQYF.

The gene calls are TRBV28 and TRBJ1-5; TRBD1 agrees at 8 bases. Losses at the gene ends were 5 bases for V and 6 bases for J; bases not matched to a gene: 12. In germline, CDR1 is MDHEN, CDR2 SYDVKM. This CDR3 comprises 16 residues. The CDR3 nucleotides read TGTGCCAGCAGTCGAAGCGCAGGGGGCTTGGGTCAGCCCCAGCATTTT. As protein: CASSRSAGGLGQPQHF.

The chain recombines TRBV3-1 (or the pseudogene TRBV3-2) with TRBJ2-5, with 9 bases identical to TRBD1. With 4 bases clipped from V and 5 bases from J, the junction kept 5 bases outside the gene matches. Germline V lookup: CDR1 LGHDT, CDR2 YNNKEL (reference sequence). CDR3 length equals 14 residues. Here the CDR3 DNA reads TGTGCCAGCAGCCCCCGGACAGGGGAGGAGACCCAGTACTTC. This translates into CASSPRTGEETQYF.

The chain employs TRBV28 and TRBJ1-2; D is ambiguous. The germline CDR1 and CDR2 sequences are MDHEN and SYDVKM. Trimming took off 5 bases at V and 7 bases at J, with 17 bases between the two ends. The CDR3 spans 14 residues. This chain's CDR3 is CASSLGSTRSGYTF. The CDR3, as DNA: TGTGCCAGCAGTCTAGGGAGTACACGCTCTGGCTACACCTTC.

V gene TRBV5-1 combines with J gene TRBJ2-5; TRBD2 is a possible D gene (5 bases). The CDR3 length is 15 residues. Germline assignment: CDR1 SGHRS and CDR2 YFSETQ. The V gene lost 4 bases and the J gene lost 2 bases, with 15 bases spanning the gap. DNA for the CDR3: TGCGCCAGCAGCGGAGGACGAGAAGTTCAAGAGACCCAGTACTTC. Protein product: CASSGGREVQETQYF.

The rearrangement joins TRBV19 to TRBJ1-1; D is perhaps TRBD1 (6 bases). The CDR3 length is 14 residues. The germline gives CDR1 LNHDA, CDR2 SQIVND (reference sequence). Deletions cut 5 bases from V and 3 bases from J, with 13 bases between. The CDR3, as DNA: TGTGCCAGTAGTCAAGGACAGTCCGACACTGAAGCTTTCTTT. Amino acids: CASSQGQSDTEAFF.

The genes are TRBV5-1 and TRBJ2-1, with D perhaps TRBD2 (6 bases). CDR1 and CDR2 (germline): SGHRS, YFSETQ. Between the trimmed V and J ends, which lost 0 bases and 7 bases, there was a span of 8 bases. CDR3 length: 13 residues. The CDR3 sequence is CASSLARGNEQFF. Here the CDR3 DNA reads TGCGCCAGCAGCTTGGCCCGGGGGAATGAGCAGTTCTTC.

The chain is built from TRBV5-1 and TRBJ2-6; possibly TRBD1 for D (5 bases). With 4 bases removed from V and 2 bases from J, the gap between germline ends came to 10 bases. This CDR3 contains 15 residues. CDR1 is SGHRS, CDR2 YFSETQ, per germline. CDR3 sequence reads: CASSQDSTGANVLTF. DNA for the CDR3: TGCGCCAGCAGCCAAGACAGTACTGGGGCCAACGTCCTGACTTTC.

This rearrangement joins TRBV11-2 to TRBJ2-3, with 9 positions matching TRBD2. This CDR3 comprises 16 residues. Per germline, CDR1 SGHAT and CDR2 FQNNGV. V gave up 1 base and J gave up 2 bases; unmatched junction bases: 4. CDR3 region: CASSLGASGATDTQYF. As DNA, the CDR3 is TGTGCCAGCAGCTTAGGGGCTAGCGGGGCCACAGATACGCAGTATTTT.

This chain links TRBV5-1 with TRBJ2-7, with TRBD1 matching 11 bases. V was clipped by 4 bases and J by 7 bases; unmatched bases: 10. The germline V gene encodes CDR1 SGHRS and CDR2 YFSETQ. The CDR3 totals 15 residues. CDR3 region: CASSRTGTGGWEQYF. The CDR3 nucleotides read TGCGCCAGCAGCCGTACCGGGACAGGGGGGTGGGAGCAGTACTTC. Supplemented by reference TRBV5-1 and TRBJ2-7, the full variable domain reads KAGVTQTPRYLIKTRGQQVTLSCSPISGHRSVSWYQQTPGQGLQFLFEYFSETQRNKGNFPGRFSGRQFSNSRSEMNVSTLELGDSALYLCASSRTGTGGWEQYFGPGTRLTVT.

This clone has only one observation. The V call is TRBV2, the J call TRBJ2-3; D is possibly TRBD2 (5 bases). The germline gives CDR1 SNHLY, CDR2 FYNNEI. V lost 4 bases, J lost 6 bases, and 17 bases lay in between. This CDR3 contains 15 residues. CDR3 DNA: TGTGCCAGCAGTGGCTACTCAACTAGTTCTGATACGCAGTATTTT. Residues: CASSGYSTSSDTQYF.